This entry lists 28 T cell receptor beta chains sequenced from one sample in a study of T cells after yellow fever vaccination. TCRdb used MiXCR to reprocess the 5' RACE reads, holding one entry per CDR3 protein. The sample holds some 200,000 distinct CDR3 sequences, 3.2% seen once. The sequenced sample was CD4+ T cells sorted from PBMCs, obtained 10 days after the yellow fever booster vaccination. These receptors all stem from a man aged 18-30 years who received the YFV17D yellow fever vaccine.

This clonotype was found a few times. The J gene is TRBJ2-7, the V gene TRBV4-3, with a tentative D call TRBD2 (5 bases). There are 14 residues in the CDR3. Germline V gene sequence: CDR1 LGHNA, CDR2 YSLEER. The V and J ends lost 1 base and 4 bases respectively, with 11 bases between them. CDR3 in amino acids: CASSQGRSKYEQYF. The CDR3 DNA is TGCGCCAGCAGCCAAGGGAGGTCGAAGTACGAGCAGTACTTC.

This chain uses TRBV5-6 with TRBJ1-2; no firm D call. V shed 3 bases and J shed 4 bases, with 16 bases lying between them. This CDR3 is built from 15 residues. CDR1 and CDR2 (germline): SGHDT, YYEEEE. CDR3 in DNA: TGTGCCAGCAGCTATCTTGGCGGTGGGTTCTATGGCTACACCTTC. This sequence encodes CASSYLGGGFYGYTF.

This clonotype has at least ten counts. The chain couples TRBV14 to TRBJ2-1, with D tentatively TRBD2 (6 bases). Germline V lookup: CDR1 SGHDN, CDR2 FVKESK. The V end lost 1 base, the J end lost 8 bases, and 6 bases lay between the germline ends. The CDR3 contains 12 residues. In DNA form, the CDR3 reads TGTGCCAGCAGCCAAGGCGGGGATGAGCAGTTCTTC. Residues: CASSQGGDEQFF.

The table lists this clonotype with many counts. V is TRBV7-2 and J is TRBJ2-5; D is perhaps TRBD2 (6 bases). The length of the CDR3 is 14 residues. Germline-derived CDR1 and CDR2 are SGHTA and FQGNSA. The V end was cut by 2 bases, the J end by 2 bases, with 9 bases between. The CDR3 nucleotides are TGTGCCAGCAGCTTAAACGGGGGACAAGAGACCCAGTACTTC. Residues: CASSLNGGQETQYF.

This clonotype was detected ten times or more. The chain uses TRBV30 and TRBJ1-5; D remains unclear. Trimming shortened V by 5 bases and J by 5 bases, and 13 bases separated the two germline ends. Germline values: CDR1 GTSNPN, CDR2 SVGIG (reference sequence). The CDR3 spans 13 residues. The chain's CDR3 is CAWGLMGDQPQHF. The CDR3 region has the DNA TGTGCCTGGGGGCTCATGGGAGATCAGCCCCAGCATTTT.

This clonotype has a handful of counts. The rearrangement uses TRBV12-3 or TRBV12-4 and TRBJ1-5; D ambiguous. V was trimmed by 6 bases and J by 9 bases, leaving 15 bases between them. This CDR3 has 13 amino acids. CDR3 sequence (DNA): TGTGCCAGCAGCCAAAGAACCGCGGGGCCCCAGCATTTT. As protein: CASSQRTAGPQHF.

This clonotype was picked up a small number of times. The J gene is TRBJ2-2, the V gene TRBV12-3 or TRBV12-4; D may be TRBD2 (7 bases). The CDR3 length is 16 residues. Trimming left V 6 bases short and J 5 bases short, with 19 bases between. CDR3 coding DNA: TGTGCCAGCAGCGCCCGAGGGGGGGCCCGAACCGGGGAGCTGTTTTTT. Translation: CASSARGGARTGELFF.

This clonotype appeared a few times. The rearrangement joins TRBV19 to TRBJ2-5; D is unclear. The ends were cut back, 9 bases at V and 7 bases at J, with 15 bases in the middle. This CDR3 has 12 amino acids. Germline CDR1 is LNHDA and CDR2 is SQIVND (reference sequence). CDR3 loop: CASRDSPGTQYF. The CDR3 DNA sequence: TGTGCCAGCCGTGACTCTCCGGGGACCCAGTACTTC.

The rearrangement joins TRBV20-1 to TRBJ1-2; D is ambiguous. The CDR3 totals 13 residues. Between the trimmed V and J ends, which lost 6 bases and 7 bases, there was a span of 18 bases. Germline V gene lookup returns CDR1 DFQATT and CDR2 SNEGSKA (reference sequence). CDR3 protein: CSARTRAFGGYTF. The CDR3 nucleotides are TGCAGTGCCCGGACCCGAGCTTTCGGTGGCTACACCTTC.

In this sample, this clonotype turned up a few times. J is TRBJ1-1 and V is TRBV7-2, with TRBD1 as a possible D gene (6 bases). Germline CDR1 reads SGHTA; CDR2 reads FQGNSA. The CDR3 has 13 residues. V lost 5 bases and J 9 bases, leaving 16 bases between the germline ends. For the CDR3, the DNA is TGTGCCAGCAGCCTTGGACAGCCCATGAAAGCTTTCTTT. This codes for CASSLGQPMKAFF.

This clonotype was seen at least ten times. This chain connects TRBV4-2 to TRBJ2-6; D ambiguous. This CDR3 has 13 amino acids. Trimming took off 6 bases at V and 2 bases at J, with 5 bases between the two ends. Germline V CDR1 and CDR2: LGHNA, YNFKEQ. This CDR3 reads CASSRTGANVLTF. CDR3 nucleotide sequence: TGTGCCAGCAGTCGTACTGGGGCCAACGTCCTGACTTTC.

The table lists this clonotype with many counts. V usage is TRBV9 and J usage is TRBJ1-2, with D perhaps TRBD1 (5 bases). The CDR3 sequence is 14 residues long. V was clipped by 3 bases and J by 2 bases, with 11 bases between them. The V gene's germline CDR1 is SGDLS and CDR2 YYNGEE. The CDR3 bases are TGTGCCAGCAGCGCCGCGGGGCGGAACTATGGCTACACCTTC. Residues: CASSAAGRNYGYTF.

This clonotype has a handful of counts. The V gene is TRBV5-1, the J gene TRBJ2-7; 10 bases match TRBD1. CDR1 and CDR2 from the germline V gene are SGHRS and YFSETQ. The CDR3 length is 14 residues. V shed 4 bases, J shed 1 base, and the junction held 2 bases outside the gene matches. This CDR3 is CASSQGQGSYEQYV. In DNA, the CDR3 is TGCGCCAGCAGCCAGGGACAGGGGTCCTACGAGCAGTACGTC.

This clonotype was seen a handful of times. The chain is built from TRBV20-1 and TRBJ1-2; D not resolved. This CDR3 contains 12 residues. Germline-derived CDR1 and CDR2 are DFQATT and SNEGSKA (reference sequence). The V and J ends lost 3 bases and 0 bases respectively, with 5 bases between them. CDR3 in DNA: TGCAGTGCTAGGGACCCTAACTATGGCTACACCTTC. Residues: CSARDPNYGYTF.

The table lists this clonotype with many counts. The J gene is TRBJ2-1, the V gene TRBV9; 8 bases line up with TRBD1. Per germline, CDR1 SGDLS and CDR2 YYNGEE. The CDR3 is made up of 15 amino acids. Germline trimming cut 3 bases from V and 4 bases from J; bases unmatched to any gene: 6. The CDR3 loop reads CASSGSGGIYNEQFF. CDR3 DNA: TGTGCCAGCAGCGGCTCAGGGGGCATATACAATGAGCAGTTCTTC.

The table lists this clonotype with many counts. The chain links TRBV24-1 to TRBJ1-2, with D maybe TRBD1 (6 bases). Germline lookup yields CDR1 KGHDR and CDR2 SFDVKD. V dropped 8 bases and J dropped 10 bases, with 22 bases sitting between them. The CDR3 sequence is 14 residues long. This CDR3 reads CATTQQGISDAYTF. CDR3 sequence (DNA): TGTGCCACCACCCAACAGGGTATTTCGGATGCCTACACCTTC.

V and J are TRBV27 and TRBJ2-5, with D perhaps TRBD2 (6 bases). The CDR3 covers 16 residues. V lost 6 bases, J lost 4 bases, and 21 bases lay in between. Germline CDR1 MNHEY, CDR2 SMNVEV (reference sequence). CDR3 sequence (DNA): TGTGCCAGCAGAGACCTGACCGGGGGAAGTAGAGAGACCCAGTACTTC. Translated: CASRDLTGGSRETQYF.

The J gene is TRBJ2-2, the V gene TRBV20-1; no firm D call. The V gene lost 3 bases and the J gene lost 7 bases, with 6 bases spanning the gap. CDR1 and CDR2 from the germline V gene are DFQATT and SNEGSKA (reference sequence). The CDR3 totals 11 residues. The CDR3: CSASPGGELFF. In DNA form, the CDR3 reads TGCAGTGCTAGTCCCGGCGGGGAGCTGTTTTTT.

This clonotype was recorded a few times. This chain connects TRBV4-1 to TRBJ1-5, with D perhaps TRBD1 (5 bases). The V gene's germline CDR1 is MGHRA and CDR2 YSYEKL. Trimming left V 3 bases short and J 6 bases short, with 18 bases between. This CDR3 contains 16 residues. The DNA for the CDR3 is TGCGCCAGCAGCCACCGAGTTCAGGGTAGGTTTCAGCCCCAGCATTTT. The encoded protein is CASSHRVQGRFQPQHF.

In this sample, this clonotype turned up many times. V and J are TRBV7-2 and TRBJ2-3, with D possibly TRBD2 on 5 matching bases. The germline V and J ends were trimmed by 5 bases and 4 bases, with 19 bases remaining between them. The CDR3 runs 16 residues. Germline V CDR1 and CDR2: SGHTA, FQGNSA. CDR3 nucleotide sequence: TGTGCCAGCAGCCCCGAGGTTCCCCGGCGGGCAGATACGCAGTATTTT. This codes for CASSPEVPRRADTQYF.

This clonotype showed up many times. The chain combines TRBV5-1 with TRBJ1-4; TRBD1 matches 11 bases. CDR1 and CDR2 (germline): SGHRS, YFSETQ. V lost 4 bases to trimming and J lost 7 bases; unmatched junction nucleotides: 6. This CDR3 has 15 amino acids. CDR3 protein: CASSPGQGASEKLFF. As DNA, the CDR3 is TGCGCCAGCAGCCCCGGACAGGGGGCGAGTGAAAAACTGTTTTTT.

This clonotype was seen a few times. The rearrangement links TRBV18 to TRBJ2-5; TRBD2 might be the D (5 bases). The CDR3 length is 15 residues. Germline values: CDR1 KGHSH, CDR2 LQKENI. Trimming took 0 bases from V and 1 from J, leaving 9 bases between them. The CDR3 here is CASSPPSLAQETQYF. DNA of the CDR3: TGTGCCAGCTCACCACCCAGTCTAGCCCAAGAGACCCAGTACTTC. Together with reference TRBV18 and TRBJ2-5, the CDR3 gives the full variable domain: NAGVMQNPRHLVRRRGQEARLRCSPMKGHSHVYWYRQLPEEGLKFMVYLQKENIIDESGMPKERFSAEFPKEGPSILRIQQVVRGDSAAYFCASSPPSLAQETQYFGPGTRLLVL.

This clonotype showed up many times. This chain joins TRBV12-3 or TRBV12-4 and TRBJ2-5; possibly TRBD2 for D (6 bases). The CDR3 spans 14 residues. The V end was cut by 3 bases, the J end by 5 bases, with 13 bases between. This CDR3 is CASSFWGVGETQYF. For the CDR3, the DNA is TGTGCCAGCAGTTTCTGGGGGGTCGGCGAGACCCAGTACTTC.

This clonotype was observed many times. V and J are TRBV7-9 and TRBJ1-5; D is perhaps TRBD1 (5 bases). Trimming removed 1 base at V and 10 bases at J, with 17 bases between. The CDR3 contains 15 residues. Germline V gives CDR1 SEHNR, CDR2 FQNEAQ (reference sequence). The DNA for the CDR3 is TGTGCCAGCAGCTTAGTTCCCCCGGACCAGGGACCCCAGCATTTT. Translated: CASSLVPPDQGPQHF.

The chain uses TRBV5-1 and TRBJ1-1, with 9 bases identical to TRBD1. The V and J ends lost 4 bases and 5 bases, in that order; junction bases with no gene match: 6. This CDR3 comprises 14 residues. Germline V lookup: CDR1 SGHRS, CDR2 YFSETQ. CDR3 amino acids: CASSGGQGLTEAFF. CDR3 nucleotides: TGCGCCAGCAGCGGGGGACAGGGACTGACTGAAGCTTTCTTT.

This clonotype was picked up many times. The genes are TRBV7-2 and TRBJ1-1; no firm D call. The V gene's germline CDR1 is SGHTA and CDR2 FQGNSA. The CDR3 contains 16 residues. V dropped 7 bases and J dropped 3 bases, with 21 bases sitting between them. The CDR3 here is CASNPSVGWWDTEAFF. The CDR3 nucleotides read TGTGCCAGCAACCCATCGGTGGGCTGGTGGGACACTGAAGCTTTCTTT.

The CDR3 reads CASSPPGTRRTYEQYF. CDR3 bases: TGTGCCAGCAGTCCTCCCGGGACTAGAAGAACCTACGAGCAGTACTTC. V gene TRBV27 combines with J gene TRBJ2-7; 8 bases align to TRBD2. Trimming at V came to 5 bases and at J to 2 bases, leaving 11 bases not matched to a gene. The CDR3 has 16 residues. The V gene's germline CDR1 is MNHEY and CDR2 SMNVEV (reference sequence).

This clonotype was seen only a few times. This chain links TRBV12-3 or TRBV12-4 with TRBJ2-7, with D possibly being TRBD1 (6 bases). The CDR3 contains 14 residues. Deletions cut 6 bases from V and 5 bases from J, with 17 bases between. The CDR3 loop reads CASRRGGEWDEQYF. As DNA, the CDR3 is TGTGCCAGCAGACGAGGGGGTGAATGGGACGAGCAGTACTTC.